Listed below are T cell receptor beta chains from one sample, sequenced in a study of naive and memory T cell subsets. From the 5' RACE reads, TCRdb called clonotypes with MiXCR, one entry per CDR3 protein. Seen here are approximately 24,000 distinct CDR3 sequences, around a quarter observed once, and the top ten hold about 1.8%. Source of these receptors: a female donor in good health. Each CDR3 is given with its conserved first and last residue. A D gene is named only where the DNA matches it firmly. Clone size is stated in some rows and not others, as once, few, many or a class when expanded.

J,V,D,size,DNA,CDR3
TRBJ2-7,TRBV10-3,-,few,TGTGCCATCAGTGAGTTGGGGGGACCCTACGAGCAGTACTTC,CAISELGGPYEQYF
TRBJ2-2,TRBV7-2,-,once,TGTGCCAGCAGCTTGGGCACCGGGGAGCTGTTTTTT,CASSLGTGELFF
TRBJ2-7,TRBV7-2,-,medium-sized,TGTGCCAGCAGCTTAAGCGGGGACAGGACTCTTTACGAGCAGTACTTC,CASSLSGDRTLYEQYF
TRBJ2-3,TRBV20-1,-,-,TGCAGTGCCACCTCGACTAGTCTGGACGCGGATACGCAGTATTTT,CSATSTSLDADTQYF
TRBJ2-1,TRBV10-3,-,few,TGTGCCATCAGTGTCCAAGGGGGGGTGAATGAGCAGTTCTTC,CAISVQGGVNEQFF
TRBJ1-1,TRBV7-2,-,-,TGTGCCAGCAGCTTAGCAAGAGGGAGACACACTGAAGCTTTCTTT,CASSLARGRHTEAFF
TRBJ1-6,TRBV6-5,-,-,TGTGCCAGCAGGGTCCGAAGTAGCTCCTATAATTCACCCCTCCACTTT,CASRVRSSSYNSPLHF
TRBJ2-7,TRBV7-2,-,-,TGTGCCAGCAGCTTAATGACGGGAAGCTCCTACGAGCAGTACTTC,CASSLMTGSSYEQYF
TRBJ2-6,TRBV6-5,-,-,TGTGCCAGCAGCCTCAGGGGTAGTGGGGCCAACGTCCTGACTTTC,CASSLRGSGANVLTF
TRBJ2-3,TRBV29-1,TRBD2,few,TGCAGCGTTGGGACTAGCGCCCGCACAGATACGCAGTATTTT,CSVGTSARTDTQYF
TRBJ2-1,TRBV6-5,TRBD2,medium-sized,TGTGCCAGCAGTTCGTTGGGGACTAGCGGGCCCTACAATGAGCAGTTCTTC,CASSSLGTSGPYNEQFF
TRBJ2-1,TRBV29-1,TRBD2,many,TGCAGCGTTTCTAGCGGGAGGGAGTTCTTC,CSVSSGREFF
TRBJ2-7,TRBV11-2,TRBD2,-,TGTGCCAGCAGATCTCTCGTCGGTAGCGGGAAGTACGAGCAGTACTTC,CASRSLVGSGKYEQYF
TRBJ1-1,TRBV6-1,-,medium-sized,TGTGCCAGCAGTTCAGGATTCGGGAGGTCCACTGAAGCTTTCTTT,CASSSGFGRSTEAFF
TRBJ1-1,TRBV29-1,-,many,TGCAGCGTTGTCGGCAGTCCGGGGACTGAAGCTTTCTTT,CSVVGSPGTEAFF
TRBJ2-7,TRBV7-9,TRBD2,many,TGTGCCAGCAGCGTTAGCGGGAGCGGCTCCTACGAGCAGTACTTC,CASSVSGSGSYEQYF
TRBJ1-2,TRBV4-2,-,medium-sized,TGTGCCAGCAGCCAAGATCTACTAGGGGAAAGGGTTGGCTACACCTTC,CASSQDLLGERVGYTF
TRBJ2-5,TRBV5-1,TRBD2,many,TGCGCCAGCAGTGTCGCGGGGGTGACGCAAGAGACCCAGTACTTC,CASSVAGVTQETQYF
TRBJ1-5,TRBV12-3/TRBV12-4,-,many,TGTGCCAGCAGTTTAGCGGCAGGGAGTCAGCCCCAGCATTTT,CASSLAAGSQPQHF
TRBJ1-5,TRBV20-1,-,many,TGCAGTGCTAGGTCAGGGGTTAGTCAGCCCCAGCATTTT,CSARSGVSQPQHF
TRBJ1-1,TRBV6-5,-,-,TGTGCCAGCTCCAAATGGCCCAACACTGAAGCTTTCTTT,CASSKWPNTEAFF
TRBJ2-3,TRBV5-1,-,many,TGCGCCAGCAGCTTGGTCCAGGGAACAGATACGCAGTATTTT,CASSLVQGTDTQYF
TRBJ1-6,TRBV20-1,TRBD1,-,TGCAGTGCTAGCGGGACAGGGGACGCAGCACCCCTCCACTTT,CSASGTGDAAPLHF
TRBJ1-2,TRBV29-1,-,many,TGCAGCGTTGAAGGGACACCTACGAACTATGGCTACACCTTC,CSVEGTPTNYGYTF
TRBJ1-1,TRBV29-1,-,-,TGCAGCGTGGTTATGAACACTGAAGCTTTCTTT,CSVVMNTEAFF
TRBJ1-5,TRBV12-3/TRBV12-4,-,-,TGTGCCAGTTGTGGTCAGGGCAATCAGCCCCAGCATTTT,CASCGQGNQPQHF
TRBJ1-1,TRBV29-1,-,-,TGCAGCACCGTCTCAGCGGCTGAAGCTTTCTTT,CSTVSAAEAFF
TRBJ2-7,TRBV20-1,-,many,TGCAGTGTGAGGGACCCCCACAGCTCCTACGAGCAGTACTTC,CSVRDPHSSYEQYF
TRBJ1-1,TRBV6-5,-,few,TGTGCCAGCAGCCGGACGGGATATAAAGCTTTCTTT,CASSRTGYKAFF
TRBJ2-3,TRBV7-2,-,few,TGTGCCAGCAGCTTAGGGGAAGCAGATACGCAGTATTTT,CASSLGEADTQYF
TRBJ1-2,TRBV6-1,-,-,TGTGCCAGCAGGGGAAGGGAGAACTATGGCTACACCTTC,CASRGRENYGYTF
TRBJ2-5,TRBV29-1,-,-,TGCAGCGTCCTTACGTCGACAGGATCCGAGACCCAGTACTTC,CSVLTSTGSETQYF
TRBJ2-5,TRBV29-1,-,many,TGCAGCGCGGACCGGGACCGAGAAGAGACCCAGTACTTC,CSADRDREETQYF
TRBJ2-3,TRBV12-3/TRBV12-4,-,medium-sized,TGTGCCAGCAGTTCGCTCGGGACTTCAGATACGCAGTATTTT,CASSSLGTSDTQYF
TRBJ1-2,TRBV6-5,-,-,TGTGCCAGCAGTTACGCCGCAGGCTTTTATGGCTACACCTTC,CASSYAAGFYGYTF
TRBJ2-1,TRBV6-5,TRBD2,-,TGTGCCAGCGGACCGCTCGTGGGCGGGAGGGCCCTTCGGCAGTTCTTC,CASGPLVGGRALRQFF
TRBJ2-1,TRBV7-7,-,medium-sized,TGTGCTAGCAGCCCGGTCCGGGGGTGGCATAATGAGCAGTTCTTC,CASSPVRGWHNEQFF
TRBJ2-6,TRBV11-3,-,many,TGTGCCAGCAGCTTAGAGGGGCAGGGGAAAACTGGGGCCAACGTCCTGACTTTC,CASSLEGQGKTGANVLTF
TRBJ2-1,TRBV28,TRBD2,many,TGTGCCAGCAGCGGGGGGGCGGCGCGGAATGAGCAGTTCTTC,CASSGGAARNEQFF
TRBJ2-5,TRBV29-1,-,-,TGCAGCGTTGACCGAGAGACCCAGTACTTC,CSVDRETQYF
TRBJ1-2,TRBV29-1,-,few,TGCAGCGTTAGAACAGCCTTAGGCTACACCTTC,CSVRTALGYTF
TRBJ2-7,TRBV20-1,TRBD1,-,TGCAGTGCTTACGAACAGGGGACCCACGAGCAGTACTTC,CSAYEQGTHEQYF
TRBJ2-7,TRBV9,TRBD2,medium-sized,TGTGCCAGCAGCATCGGGACTAGCGGCTACGAGCAGTACTTC,CASSIGTSGYEQYF
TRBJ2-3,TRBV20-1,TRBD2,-,TGCAGTGCGAGAAGCCTAGCGGTACCCACAGATACGCAGTATTTT,CSARSLAVPTDTQYF
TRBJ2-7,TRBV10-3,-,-,TGTGCCATCAGTGGGAATGGCTACGAGCAGTACTTC,CAISGNGYEQYF
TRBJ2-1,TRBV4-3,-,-,TGCGCCAGCAGCCTCTTATTGGCGGGGCTAAGCTCCTACAATGAGCAGTTCTTC,CASSLLLAGLSSYNEQFF
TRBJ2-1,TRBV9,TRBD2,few,TGTGCCAGCAGCCCGCTGGCGCTAGCGGGCGGCGGGGAGCAGTTCTTC,CASSPLALAGGGEQFF
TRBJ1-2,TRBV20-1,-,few,TGCAGTGCGGGTAGGAGGGAATATGGCTACACCTTC,CSAGRREYGYTF
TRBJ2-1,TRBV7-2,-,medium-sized,TGTGCCAGCAGCTTAGTTTCAACTAGCCCGAACAATGAGCAGTTCTTC,CASSLVSTSPNNEQFF